The clone carrying this T cell receptor (beta chain) was detected only a few times. What it binds is not known. All of the isolated RNA was reverse transcribed, so expressed TCRB transcripts were sequenced. The method was immunoSEQ multiplex PCR; TCRdb's version includes in-frame clones alone and lacks a portion of them. The data hold some 350,000 clones, with roughly a tenth observed a single time. The data originate from a study of beta chain features in type 1 diabetes. Study-level information: In all, some 100 million sorted cells from all samples were analyzed.

General study results and limits: Shorter TCRB CDR3s, moderately but significantly so, marked every one of the four CD4+ subsets in Type 1 diabetes patients.

The CDR3 totals 11 residues. With 8 bases removed from V and 3 bases from J, the gap between germline ends came to 8 bases. CDR1 GTSNPN and CDR2 SVGIG come from the germline V gene (reference sequence). The clonotype was recovered from a man aged 30 to 39 with type 1 diabetes. Sequencing input: central memory CD4+ T cells from blood. This chain links TRBV30 with TRBJ2-1, with a tentative D call TRBD2 (6 bases). CDR3 amino acids: CAGSGYNEQFF. The CDR3 bases are TGTGCCGGTAGCGGCTACAATGAGCAGTTCTTC.